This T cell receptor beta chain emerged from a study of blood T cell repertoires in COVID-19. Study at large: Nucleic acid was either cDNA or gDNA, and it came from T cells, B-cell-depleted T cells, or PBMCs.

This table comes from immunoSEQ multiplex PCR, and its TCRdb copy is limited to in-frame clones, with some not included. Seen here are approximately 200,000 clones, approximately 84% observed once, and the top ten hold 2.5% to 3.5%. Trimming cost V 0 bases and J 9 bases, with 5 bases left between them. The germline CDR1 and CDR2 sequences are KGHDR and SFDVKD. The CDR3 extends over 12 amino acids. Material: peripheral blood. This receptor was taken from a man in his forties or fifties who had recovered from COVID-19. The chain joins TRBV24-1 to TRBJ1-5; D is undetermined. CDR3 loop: CATSDLGGPQHF. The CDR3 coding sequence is TGTGCCACCAGTGATTTGGGCGGGCCCCAGCATTTT.